The 21 T cell receptor beta chains below were found in one sample sequenced in a study of CD8 T cells in ankylosing spondylitis. TCRdb ran MiXCR on the 5' RACE reads and lists one entry per CDR3 protein. The sample lists roughly 230,000 distinct CDR3 sequences, more than 15% occurring once. The sequencing sample was made of blood, either unsorted or a sorted T cell fraction (not recorded which). These receptors all come from a male donor with ankylosing spondylitis or in good health (not recorded which).

The chain is built from TRBV24-1 and TRBJ2-1; no definite D call. CDR1 is KGHDR, CDR2 SFDVKD, per germline. Deletions cut 4 bases from V and 4 bases from J, with 13 bases between. CDR3 length: 15 amino acids. CDR3 loop: CATSEDDLGYNEQFF. CDR3 DNA sequence: TGTGCCACCAGTGAGGACGATTTGGGATACAATGAGCAGTTCTTC.

This clonotype was counted many times. This sequence joins TRBV12-3 or TRBV12-4 and TRBJ2-2; D possibly matches TRBD1 or TRBD2 (5 bases each). Trimming took 6 bases from V and 1 from J, leaving 12 bases between them. This CDR3 spans 15 amino acids. The CDR3 coding sequence is TGTGCCAGCAGCCCTGGGACCAAGAACACCGGGGAGCTGTTTTTT. It codes for CASSPGTKNTGELFF.

This clonotype was picked up many times. This chain links TRBV2 with TRBJ2-5; no firm D call. The CDR3 spans 12 residues. V was cut by 7 bases and J by 4 bases, with 10 bases left in between. Germline V CDR1 and CDR2: SNHLY, FYNNEI. In DNA, the CDR3 is TGTGCCAGCAATCTGGTAGGAGAGACCCAGTACTTC. Translating gives CASNLVGETQYF.

The rearrangement links TRBV10-3 to TRBJ2-5; tentative D call: TRBD1 (6 bases). This CDR3 region has 15 residues. Germline V gene sequence: CDR1 ENHRY, CDR2 SYGVKD. Trimming left V 2 bases short and J 5 bases short, with 15 bases between. The CDR3 loop is CAISEIQGSWETQYF. The DNA of the CDR3 is TGTGCCATCAGTGAGATACAGGGCTCTTGGGAGACCCAGTACTTC.

This rearrangement joins TRBV11-2 to TRBJ2-3, with a possible D match to TRBD2 (6 bases). The CDR3 contains 16 residues. Looked up from germline, CDR1 is SGHAT and CDR2 is FQNNGV. V was cut by 3 bases and J by 4 bases, with 17 bases left in between. CDR3 DNA: TGTGCCAGCAGCTTCTTGCGGGACCGCAGACCAGATACGCAGTATTTT. It is translated as CASSFLRDRRPDTQYF. Using reference TRBV11-2 and TRBJ2-3 for the parts outside the CDR3, the full variable domain is EAGVAQSPRYKIIEKRQSVAFWCNPISGHATLYWYQQILGQGPKLLIQFQNNGVVDDSQLPKDRFSAERLKGVDSTLKIQPAKLEDSAVYLCASSFLRDRRPDTQYFGPGTRLTVL.

V and J are TRBV20-1 and TRBJ2-1; 11 bases are a match to TRBD2. The CDR3 runs 17 residues. V lost 1 base, J lost 3 bases, and 8 bases stayed unmatched. Germline V gives CDR1 DFQATT, CDR2 SNEGSKA (reference sequence). The CDR3 sequence: CSARVLLAGGGYNEQFF. The CDR3 bases are TGCAGTGCTAGAGTTCTCCTAGCGGGAGGTGGCTACAATGAGCAGTTCTTC.

CDR3 in amino acids: CASSEATHPNEQFF. The CDR3 DNA sequence: TGTGCCAGCAGTGAAGCGACCCATCCCAATGAGCAGTTCTTC. This chain joins TRBV6-1 and TRBJ2-1; no clear D. The CDR3 is 14 residues long. Germline V lookup: CDR1 MNHNS, CDR2 SASEGT. Trimming removed 0 bases at V and 6 bases at J, with 9 bases between.

This clonotype appeared many times. This rearrangement joins TRBV6-2 or TRBV6-3 to TRBJ2-3, with D possibly being TRBD1 (5 bases). The germline V gene encodes CDR1 MNHEY and CDR2 SVGEGT. The CDR3 sequence is 13 residues long. Trimming took 6 bases from V and 3 from J, leaving 10 bases between them. CDR3 sequence reads: CASSDSDTDTQYF. Written as DNA, the CDR3 is TGTGCCAGCAGCGACAGCGATACAGATACGCAGTATTTT.

This clonotype was detected only a few times. V is TRBV6-1 and J is TRBJ1-1; D is perhaps TRBD1 (5 bases). Deletions cut 8 bases from V and 9 bases from J, with 22 bases between. Germline values: CDR1 MNHNS, CDR2 SASEGT. The CDR3 runs 14 residues. In nucleotides, the CDR3 is TGTGCCAGCCAGATAGCGTGGGGGGGGAAACAAGCTTTCTTT. As protein: CASQIAWGGKQAFF.

This clonotype was seen only a few times. The chain combines TRBV10-3 with TRBJ2-1, with 7 nucleotides matching TRBD2. Germline V gene lookup returns CDR1 ENHRY and CDR2 SYGVKD. The junction had 3 bases not matched to a gene; V was cut back by 4 bases and J by 0 bases. There are 15 residues in the CDR3. DNA of the CDR3: TGTGCCATCAGTGTTGTAGCGGGCTCCTACAATGAGCAGTTCTTC. Residues: CAISVVAGSYNEQFF.

This clonotype was picked up many times. The rearrangement uses TRBV5-5 and TRBJ1-1, with 7 bases lining up with TRBD1. Germline V CDR1 and CDR2: SGHKS, YYEKEE (reference sequence). J lost 4 bases, V lost 0 bases, and 3 bases had no gene match. The length of the CDR3 is 14 residues. Written as DNA, the CDR3 is TGTGCCAGCAGCTTGGGGACAGGCAGCACTGAAGCTTTCTTT. This encodes CASSLGTGSTEAFF.

The rearrangement joins TRBV15 to TRBJ2-1, with a possible D match to TRBD1 (6 bases). V was trimmed by 0 bases and J by 9 bases, leaving 12 bases between them. CDR3 size: 14 residues. CDR1 and CDR2 (germline): LNHNV, YYDKDF (reference sequence). For the CDR3, the DNA is TGTGCCACCAGCAGAGATCTGGGGGCTTTTGAGCAGTTCTTC. It codes for CATSRDLGAFEQFF. Filled out from reference TRBV15 and TRBJ2-1, the complete variable domain reads DAMVIQNPRYQVTQFGKPVTLSCSQTLNHNVMYWYQQKSSQAPKLLFHYYDKDFNNEADTPDNFQSRRPNTSFCFLDIRSPGLGDTAMYLCATSRDLGAFEQFFGPGTRLTVL.

This clonotype was seen more than once but under ten times. V usage is TRBV7-9 and J usage is TRBJ2-1; 9 bases match TRBD2. The V segment lost 0 bases and the J segment 7 bases; nucleotides outside the gene matches: 4. CDR3 length: 15 residues. Germline V CDR1 and CDR2: SEHNR, FQNEAQ (reference sequence). The CDR3 DNA reads as TGTGCCAGCAGCTTAGCTAGCGGGAGTAGGAATGAGCAGTTCTTC. It specifies CASSLASGSRNEQFF.

V and J are TRBV12-3 or TRBV12-4 and TRBJ1-5; no definite D call. V was shortened by 5 bases and J by 6 bases, with 11 bases between the two germline ends. The CDR3 has 13 amino acids. In DNA, the CDR3 is TGTGCCAGCAGTCCTGGACGGGTTCAGCCCCAGCATTTT. It encodes CASSPGRVQPQHF.

The chain links TRBV12-3 or TRBV12-4 to TRBJ1-1; D gene uncertain. This CDR3 region has 14 residues. Trimming cost V 1 base and J 4 bases, with 10 bases left between them. As DNA, the CDR3 is TGTGCCAGCAGTTTAGGAGGGCCGATCACTGAAGCTTTCTTT. Protein sequence: CASSLGGPITEAFF.

In its sample, this clonotype was seen a few times. This rearrangement joins TRBV29-1 to TRBJ2-3; the match to TRBD1 covers 8 bases. The J segment lost 0 bases and the V segment lost 7 bases, leaving 6 bases of the junction unmatched. The CDR3 sequence is 14 residues long. CDR1 and CDR2 from the germline V gene are SQVTM and ANQGSEA. CDR3 bases: TGCAGCGCTAGGACAGGGCTTAGCACAGATACGCAGTATTTT. It specifies CSARTGLSTDTQYF.

In its sample, this clonotype was seen a few times. J is TRBJ2-1 and V is TRBV5-1, with 9 bases identical to TRBD2. With 4 bases clipped from V and 7 bases from J, the junction kept 12 bases outside the gene matches. The CDR3 spans 16 residues. From germline, CDR1 is SGHRS and CDR2 YFSETQ. CDR3 protein: CASSPLAGGPQNEQFF. CDR3 bases: TGCGCCAGCAGCCCTTTGGCGGGAGGGCCTCAGAATGAGCAGTTCTTC.

The rearrangement uses TRBV4-2 and TRBJ1-1; D gene uncertain. The germline gives CDR1 LGHNA, CDR2 YNFKEQ. V shed 6 bases and J shed 3 bases, with 8 bases lying between them. The CDR3 runs 12 residues. The CDR3 protein is CASRHSDTEAFF. CDR3 DNA sequence: TGTGCCAGCAGGCACTCCGACACTGAAGCTTTCTTT.

The rearrangement joins TRBV6-1 to TRBJ2-3, with TRBD2 identical over 14 bases. The V segment lost 6 bases and the J segment 5 bases; nucleotides outside the gene matches: 7. CDR1 is MNHNS and CDR2 is SASEGT in the germline V gene. This CDR3 spans 16 amino acids. In DNA form, the CDR3 reads TGTGCCAGCAGCACGGGACTAGCGGGAGACTTAGATACGCAGTATTTT. As protein: CASSTGLAGDLDTQYF.

CDR3 DNA sequence: TGTGCCAGCAGCCAAGCTGACGGGACAGGGGACCACGAGCAGTACTTC. This translates into CASSQADGTGDHEQYF. The J gene is TRBJ2-7, the V gene TRBV3-1; TRBD1 matches at 10 bases. V dropped 1 base and J dropped 5; count of bases not matched to a gene: 8. This CDR3 comprises 16 residues. Per germline, CDR1 LGHDT and CDR2 YNNKEL (reference sequence).

The chain is built from TRBV9 and TRBJ1-2; D is unclear. This CDR3 is 14 amino acids long. The V end was cut by 0 bases, the J end by 4 bases, with 10 bases between. The V gene's germline CDR1 is SGDLS and CDR2 YYNGEE. CDR3 coding DNA: TGTGCCAGCAGCGTAGCGCCCGGAACCTATGGCTACACCTTC. Translation gives CASSVAPGTYGYTF.